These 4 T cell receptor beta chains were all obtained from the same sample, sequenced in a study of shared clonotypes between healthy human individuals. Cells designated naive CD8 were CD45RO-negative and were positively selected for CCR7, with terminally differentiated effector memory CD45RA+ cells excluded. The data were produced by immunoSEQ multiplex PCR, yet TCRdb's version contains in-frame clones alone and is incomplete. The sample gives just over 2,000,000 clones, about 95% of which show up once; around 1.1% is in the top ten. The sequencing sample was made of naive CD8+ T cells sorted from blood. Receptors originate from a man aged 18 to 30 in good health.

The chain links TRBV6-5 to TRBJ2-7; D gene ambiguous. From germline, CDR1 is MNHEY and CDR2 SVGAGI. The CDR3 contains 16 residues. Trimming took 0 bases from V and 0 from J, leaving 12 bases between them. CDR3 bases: TGTGCCAGCAGTTACTCGGTGGGATCCCGCTCCTACGAGCAGTACTTC. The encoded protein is CASSYSVGSRSYEQYF.

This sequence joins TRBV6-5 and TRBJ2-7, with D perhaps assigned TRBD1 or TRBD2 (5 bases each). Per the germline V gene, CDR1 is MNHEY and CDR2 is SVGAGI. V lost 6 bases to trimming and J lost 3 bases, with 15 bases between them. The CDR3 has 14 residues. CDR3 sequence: CASSSGTVVYEQYF. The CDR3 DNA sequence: TGTGCCAGCAGCTCCGGGACGGTGGTCTACGAGCAGTACTTC.

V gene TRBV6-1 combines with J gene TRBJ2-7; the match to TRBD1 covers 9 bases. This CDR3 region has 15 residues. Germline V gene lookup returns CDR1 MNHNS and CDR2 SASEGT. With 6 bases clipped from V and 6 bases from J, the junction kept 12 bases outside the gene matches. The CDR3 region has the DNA TGTGCCAGCAGCCTGTTCAGGACAGGGGAAGGCGAGCAGTACTTC. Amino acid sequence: CASSLFRTGEGEQYF.

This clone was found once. The CDR3, as DNA: TGTGCCAGCAGCTCAGGGGTCCGCTACGAGCAGTACTTC. It specifies CASSSGVRYEQYF. J is TRBJ2-7 and V is TRBV5-6, with D perhaps matching TRBD1 (6 bases). This CDR3 is built from 13 residues. The germline CDR1 and CDR2 sequences are SGHDT and YYEEEE. V shed 3 bases and J shed 3 bases, with 10 bases lying between them. The variable domain in full, with the rest retrieved from reference TRBV5-6 and TRBJ2-7, is DAGVTQSPTHLIKTRGQQVTLRCSPKSGHDTVSWYQQALGQGPQFIFQYYEEEERQRGNFPDRFSGHQFPNYSSELNVNALLLGDSALYLCASSSGVRYEQYFGPGTRLTVT.